The rows below give T cell receptor beta chains drawn from one sample of a study of graft-versus-host responses after intestinal transplantation. Method: immunoSEQ multiplex PCR; TCRdb's copy keeps in-frame clones and lacks some. The data contain some 130,000 clones, approximately 95% of them singletons. These TCRs' antigens remain unknown. Specimen: unstimulated CD8+ T cells sorted from spleen or lymph node cells, collected before intestinal transplant. These receptors originate from a human donor who received an intestinal transplant. CDR3s include the opening cysteine and the closing phenylalanine or tryptophan. Each record gives: J gene, clone size, V gene, CDR3 protein. Size is stated for part of the rows, as once, few or many counts, or as a class when the clone is expanded.

j_gene: TRBJ2-7
abundance: -
v_gene: TRBV29-1
CDR3aa: CSVVGDKTYEQYF

j_gene: -
abundance: once
v_gene: TRBV6-1
CDR3aa: CASSDRRYYEQYF

j_gene: TRBJ2-7
abundance: -
v_gene: TRBV27
CDR3aa: CASSYNIGGEQYF

j_gene: TRBJ2-7
abundance: -
v_gene: TRBV5-1
CDR3aa: CASSLGFSGRPTYEQYF

j_gene: TRBJ1-3
abundance: -
v_gene: TRBV10-1
CDR3aa: CASSGKYGPGQQSHTIYF

j_gene: TRBJ1-1
abundance: -
v_gene: TRBV2
CDR3aa: CASRGTGGSGTEAFF

j_gene: TRBJ2-5
abundance: -
v_gene: TRBV28
CDR3aa: CASSPRSGGETQYF

j_gene: TRBJ2-7
abundance: -
v_gene: TRBV10-3
CDR3aa: CAISESLRDEQYF

j_gene: TRBJ1-1
abundance: few
v_gene: TRBV4-1
CDR3aa: CASSQTRWEGSEAFF

j_gene: TRBJ1-2
abundance: -
v_gene: TRBV6-6
CDR3aa: CASSYGGNYGYTF

j_gene: TRBJ2-1
abundance: -
v_gene: TRBV7-2
CDR3aa: CASSLRLAGVNNEQFF

j_gene: TRBJ2-3
abundance: -
v_gene: TRBV7-2
CDR3aa: CASSFFSPDTQYF

j_gene: TRBJ2-5
abundance: -
v_gene: TRBV28
CDR3aa: CASSLFTGLVMETQYF

j_gene: TRBJ2-3
abundance: -
v_gene: TRBV27
CDR3aa: CASSLWGGTYTDTQYF

j_gene: TRBJ2-7
abundance: -
v_gene: TRBV7-3
CDR3aa: CASSPGLILGEQYF

j_gene: TRBJ2-3
abundance: -
v_gene: TRBV28
CDR3aa: CASSTSRDRPPSTDTQYF

j_gene: TRBJ1-1
abundance: -
v_gene: TRBV19
CDR3aa: CASSTTGAVNTEAFF

j_gene: TRBJ2-1
abundance: -
v_gene: TRBV9
CDR3aa: CASSSPWSEEQFF

j_gene: TRBJ1-4
abundance: -
v_gene: TRBV13
CDR3aa: CASSFSGQAIHEKLFF

j_gene: TRBJ2-6
abundance: -
v_gene: TRBV4-1
CDR3aa: CASSQDSQPANVLTF

j_gene: TRBJ2-3
abundance: -
v_gene: TRBV27
CDR3aa: CASTMRPERASTDTQYF

j_gene: TRBJ2-7
abundance: -
v_gene: TRBV9
CDR3aa: CASSVGISGRYGQYF

j_gene: TRBJ2-2
abundance: -
v_gene: TRBV28
CDR3aa: CASRNFRGNTGELFF

j_gene: TRBJ1-6
abundance: -
v_gene: TRBV7-8
CDR3aa: CASSTFSGSYNSPLHF

j_gene: TRBJ1-4
abundance: once
v_gene: TRBV9
CDR3aa: CASSVSNDEKLFF

j_gene: TRBJ2-1
abundance: -
v_gene: TRBV7-3
CDR3aa: CASSLIAGYNEQFF